This TCR beta chain was identified in a study of identical twins (dated by TCRdb to 2015 to 2016). Regarding the research as a whole: The study deep-sequenced TCR alpha and beta repertoires from monozygotic twins, unrelated adults of various ages and cord blood to test whether fetal clonotypes persist. Replicate twin experiments were performed at different times using different library preparation protocols to rule out contamination. On the study overall, not on this receptor specifically: Conclusions relied on cross-sectional statistical analysis, since the same donors could not be followed over many years. Compared with coincidental sharing between unrelated individuals, an excess of low generation-probability sequences was observed among out-of-frame TCR alpha sequences shared between twins. Fewer insertions were carried by abundant cord blood beta clonotypes; a weaker similar trend was observed in young adult naive repertoires, while no such trend was observed in memory repertoires. Invariant T cells such as MAIT and iNKT could partly confound zero-insertion analyses, though diverse VJ usage argued against this for most clonotypes. The excess sharing between twins in beta out-of-frame sequences was weaker because fewer shared sequences reduced the signal-to-noise ratio. In monozygotic twins, recombination models systematically underestimated out-of-frame TCR alpha sharing, but the models matched the sharing seen between unrelated individuals.

Comments on this clonotype: The target of this receptor is not known. Per-nucleotide qualities are absent, and no much larger clonotype sits a single base away.

Every donor in the study was a healthy Caucasian. Three pairs of female monozygotic twins, all aged about 18 to 29 years, made up the twin cohort. RNA for TCR libraries was isolated from peripheral blood mononuclear cells. Library method: 5' RACE. Instrument used: Illumina HiSeq 2000. A universal primer binding site was added through template switching, and the final cDNA carried a unique molecular identifier so that TCR cDNA molecules could be counted accurately. Specific primers in the conserved constant-segment region were used to synthesize first-strand cDNA for the TCR alpha and beta chains. To control for contamination, every cDNA library carried two barcodes: a SMART-Mk sample barcode plus Illumina barcodes. TruSeq adapter sequences, together with Illumina sample barcodes, were added in two successive PCR steps. Sequencing of the TCR alpha and beta cDNA libraries was done on the Illumina HiSeq platform using custom primers. Under the source paper's analysis protocol: MiGEC was used to process raw reads and extract unique molecular identifiers, and MiXCR was used to find CDR3 positions. For each individual, recombination models were inferred using an EM algorithm with the repgenHMM and IGoR tools. The analysis of shared clonotypes was done with the tcR package in R, with sharing normalized by the product of cloneset sizes. To study raw recombination without the effects of thymic and clonal selection, out-of-frame nonproductive sequences were analyzed. Using fastp at Q25 and MiXCR, TCRdb reprocessed the public reads and kept productive beta chains. Merged by CDR3 protein, the rows form single entries marked with the most common genes and DNA. It is TCRdb's table, rather than the study itself, that gives the V and J calls and clone size. This sample comprises 500,000 to 650,000 distinct CDR3 sequences, less than 9% of them detected only once. The leading ten clones occupy 1.6% of the sample.

CDR1 and CDR2 were assigned from the germline V gene as SGHTA and FQGNSA. V drops 2 bases and J drops 1 base, leaving 8 bases in between. Including cysteine and phenylalanine, the CDR3 has 14 amino acids. Only the CDR3 DNA stays, 42 bases, in frame from base 1. These sequences were also reported in another study, on yellow fever vaccine responses in identical twins. That second publication adds: According to the authors, in identical twins the way T cells responded to vaccination appeared partly convergent and partly personalized. The study precisely tracked vaccine-responding T cell clones in identical twins.

The sequence is built from TRBV7-2 and TRBJ2-5; the D gene remains uncertain. The TCR comes from a woman under 30 in good health. Sequencing was carried out using PBMCs. CDR3 sequence: CASSLWASQETQYF. The sequenced DNA is TGTGCCAGCAGCTTATGGGCATCCCAAGAGACCCAGTACTTC.